This TCR beta chain was recorded in a study of blood T cells in healthy people across ages. Study outcomes and limitations: Diversity figures derived from one million T cells were judged to underestimate the true value. Fewer expanded clones and more diversity marked long-lived versus aged donors.

With regard to this clonotype: Its antigen is as yet unknown.

Germline-derived CDR1 and CDR2 are SEHNR and FQNEAQ (reference sequence). Between the trimmed V and J ends, which lost 2 bases and 5 bases, there was a span of 15 bases. The CDR3 consists of 16 residues. Sample donors were healthy Caucasian individuals that came from Russia, aged 6 to 90. A J-beta primer mix and a sample-barcoded 5' primer were used in a second PCR of about 7 to 12 cycles. TCRdb called the 5' RACE reads again in MiXCR, with one record for every CDR3 protein. The data contain about 800,000 distinct CDR3 sequences, 55% to 70% of them singletons. The chain has TRBV7-9 and TRBJ2-2; D ambiguous. The origin of this receptor is a man aged 25-40 years in good health. The sequencing input was blood. The chain's CDR3 is CASSLFSKMGTGELFF. The DNA of the CDR3 is TGTGCCAGCAGCTTATTCTCCAAGATGGGAACCGGGGAGCTGTTTTTT.